This T cell receptor beta chain was sequenced during a study of T cell responses to AZD1222 COVID-19 vaccine (dated by TCRdb to about 2021). For the wider study: TCR sequencing was performed for 230 to 250 trial participants, of whom 200 to 220 were given two doses of AZD1222 and around 25 were given two doses of MenACWY control vaccine. Trial participants were enrolled by age into subgroups of 18-55, 56-69 and 70-plus years, and 148, 28 and 57 TCR-sequenced participants, respectively, were included in these subgroups.

The CDR3 regions of human TCRbeta chains were analyzed by immunosequencing. Per the original workflow: TCRs in the repertoires were compared against a reference library of SARS-CoV-2-specific TCRs that had been generated with the MIRA antigen-specificity platform. Breadth was defined as the fraction of unique TCRs that were SARS-CoV-2-associated, and depth was defined as the fraction of total T cells that were SARS-CoV-2-associated. Using the MIRA data, each spike-specific TCR was mapped to the spike region that the TCR reacts to and placed in a CD4 or CD8 class. Log10-transformed breadth and depth values were compared by one-way ANOVA with Sidak's multiple comparisons tests. This is the immuneACCESS table as TCRdb keeps it, with only in-frame sequences that have V and J called. A part of the clones is gone; compared with another copy, unresolved V genes explain less than half, and the rest is unexplained. The V and J calls and the clone size are those of that table, but D and trimming were determined from the DNA. The sample profile shows about 140,000 clones; 88% of them were found once. The top ten clones comprise 3.1% of the sample.

The sample's time point label is to be understood as: about 28 days (+/-7) after the second vaccine dose. AZD1222 recipients whose second dose came at about 4 weeks and those whose second dose came at about 12 weeks were combined into one group, since spike-specific TCR depth and breadth did not differ between the two schedules. Vaccinee samples came from UK trials COV001 and COV002, including a single-blind randomized controlled phase 2/3 trial of AZD1222 (ChAdOx1 nCoV-19) in healthy adults. For TCRbeta chain sequencing, PBMC samples from trial participants were taken at day 0 and at day 28 after the second dose. A word on this clone: The antigen it recognizes is unknown. No qualities accompany the bases; no much larger clone lies one base away.

Deletion took 5 bases off V and 0 bases off J, with a span of 10 bases between the germline ends. CDR1 and CDR2, per the germline V gene (reference sequence), are LNHDA and SQIVND. The CDR3 contains 15 residues, cysteine and phenylalanine counted. Only the CDR3 portion is preserved as DNA: 45 bases, with reading frame beginning at the first base. Results and caveats for the whole study, not just this receptor: Conclusions about previously exposed vaccinees were limited because only a handful of AZD1222 recipients were SARS-CoV-2 seropositive at baseline. Participants were mostly white British and included more females than males, and it was suggested by the authors that clonal diversity may have been underestimated. The 56-69-year group was small, and its depth increase did not reach significance, likely because of low power. Because no samples from the day 14 peak response were available, repertoires could be characterized only after the peak T cell response. CD4 TCRs associated with the vaccine covered the entire spike protein, and the dominant responses were in regions 160-218 and 743-854. A significant rise in spike-specific TCR breadth and depth was observed after two AZD1222 doses relative to day 0 and relative to MenACWY recipients. Reportedly, close to half of the unique spike-specific TCRs recognized epitopes lying outside the regions that are mutated in the B.1.351 and B.1.1.7 variants.

Sequenced here: peripheral blood, sampled 28 days after the second AZD1222 dose. This chain is built from TRBV19 and TRBJ1-4; D gene: possibly TRBD1, on 5 matching bases. This TCR was sampled from an adult who received the AZD1222 COVID-19 vaccine. The DNA is TGTGCCAGTAGTGGGGGACCCGCAACTAATGAAAAACTGTTTTTT. Translated, it reads CASSGGPATNEKLFF.